Detailed here is one T cell receptor beta chain. The data originate from a study of T cell changes during pregnancy in multiple sclerosis. Profiled with immunoSEQ multiplex PCR; TCRdb holds only in-frame clones, not every one. The sample has about 59,000 clones; 93% are singletons. The germline V gene encodes CDR1 SGDLS and CDR2 YYNGEE. This CDR3 has 15 residues. V was pared by 3 bases and J by 3 bases, with 3 bases of the junction left unmatched. This chain links TRBV9 with TRBJ2-3; 11 positions agree with TRBD2. This sample comprised CD8+ T cells from peripheral blood mononuclear cells, obtained in the third trimester of pregnancy. This clonotype originated in a female donor with multiple sclerosis, enrolled in a pregnancy study. CDR3 nucleotides: TGTGCCAGCAGCGCCGGGACTAGCGGTACAGATACGCAGTATTTT. This gives the protein CASSAGTSGTDTQYF.